Listed below are T cell receptor beta chains from one sample, sequenced in a study of long-term antiretroviral therapy in people with HIV. Clones were read by immunoSEQ multiplex PCR, and TCRdb kept only the in-frame ones, dropping some. The table records fewer than 20,000 clones, 79% of them present only once. The sample was unsorted PBMCs, taken at the start of antiretroviral therapy. The receptor source for this set is a man younger than 45 with HIV. Both conserved end residues are part of each CDR3. D genes are given only for firm matches. Expanded clones are given a class, and other clones once, few, many or no size at all.

TRBV6-7	-	TRBJ2-5	16	TRBD1	TGTGCCAGCAGTAAAGGGACAGTGAATGGGGAAGAGACCCAGTACTTC	CASSKGTVNGEETQYF
TRBV6-5	-	TRBJ2-1	15	-	TGTGCCAGCAGTCCGGGACTGAGGGTTCCCAATGAGCAGTTCTTC	CASSPGLRVPNEQFF
TRBV27	-	TRBJ2-7	14	-	TGTGCCAGCAGTACCCAATGGGACTCCTACGAGCAGTACTTC	CASSTQWDSYEQYF
TRBV15	-	TRBJ1-2	14	-	TGTGCCACCAGCCCGCGGACCGGGGGCGGCGGCTACACCTTC	CATSPRTGGGGYTF
TRBV18	once	TRBJ1-2	12	-	TGTGCCAGCTCACAAGATAACTATGGCTACACCTTC	CASSQDNYGYTF
TRBV11-1	-	TRBJ2-5	15	-	TGTGCCAGCAGCTTAGTTGGGGGCGCGGGTGAGACCCAGTACTTC	CASSLVGGAGETQYF
TRBV7-9	-	TRBJ1-3	15	-	TGTGCCAGCAGACTTTTTGTGGGTTCTGGAAACACCATATATTTT	CASRLFVGSGNTIYF
TRBV19	-	TRBJ2-1	15	-	TGTGCCAGTAGTATCCGCTCTCAACAGGGCCATGAGCAGTTCTTC	CASSIRSQQGHEQFF
TRBV5-1	-	TRBJ1-3	16	-	TGCGCCAGCAGCTTGGCCCGGTCCGAGGCTGGAAACACCATATATTTT	CASSLARSEAGNTIYF
TRBV27	once	TRBJ2-3	20	TRBD2	TGTGCCAGCAGTTTATCACGTGGGCTAGCGGGAGGGCCGTCCTCAGATACGCAGTATTTT	CASSLSRGLAGGPSSDTQYF
TRBV7-3	-	TRBJ2-2	13	-	TGTGCCAGCAGCTTAACAGAGGCCGGGGAGCTGTTTTTT	CASSLTEAGELFF
TRBV7-9	-	TRBJ2-3	12	-	TGTGCCAGCAGCCTTTTTGTAGATACGCAGTATTTT	CASSLFVDTQYF
TRBV7-2	-	TRBJ2-1	15	-	TGTGCCAGCAGCTTAGAACAGGGTAGTTACAATGAGCAGTTCTTC	CASSLEQGSYNEQFF
TRBV6-5	-	TRBJ2-7	15	TRBD2	TGTGCCAGCAGCTCCGGACTAGCGGGAATCTACGAGCAGTACTTC	CASSSGLAGIYEQYF
TRBV6-1	-	TRBJ2-5	13	-	TGTGCCAGCAGTGAATTAGAAAGGAAGACCCAGTACTTC	CASSELERKTQYF
TRBV4-3	-	TRBJ1-5	16	-	TGCGCCAGCAGCCAAGAGAGATCGGTATACAATCAGCCCCAGCATTTT	CASSQERSVYNQPQHF
TRBV6-4	-	TRBJ2-1	13	-	TGTGCCAGCAGTGCCGAGGTAGGGATTGAGCAGTTCTTC	CASSAEVGIEQFF
TRBV29-1	-	TRBJ2-2	13	-	TGCAGCGTTGTCGCAGGGAACACCGGGGAGCTGTTTTTT	CSVVAGNTGELFF
TRBV7-9	-	TRBJ1-2	14	-	TGTGCCAGCAGCTTAGATTCAAGGGACTATGGCTACACCTTC	CASSLDSRDYGYTF
TRBV2	-	TRBJ2-2	13	-	TGTGCCAGCAGTAAGGGATCTGTCGGGGAGCTGTTTTTT	CASSKGSVGELFF
TRBV29-1	-	TRBJ2-3	14	-	TGCAGCGTGGAGCGACAGATTAGCACAGATACGCAGTATTTT	CSVERQISTDTQYF
TRBV7-2	few	TRBJ1-1	12	-	TGTGCCAGCAGCTTATGGAACACTGAAGCTTTCTTT	CASSLWNTEAFF
TRBV10-3	-	TRBJ2-3	16	-	TGTGCCATCAGTGAGTCCATCGGCGGGACGACAGATACGCAGTATTTT	CAISESIGGTTDTQYF
TRBV5-4	large	TRBJ2-7	16	-	TGTGCCAGCAGCTTAGGTGAGGACACCTCAGCCTACGAGCAGTACTTC	CASSLGEDTSAYEQYF
TRBV21-1	-	TRBJ1-3	15	-	TGTGCCAGCAGCAATTGGCGAGGAACTGGAAACACCATATATTTT	CASSNWRGTGNTIYF
TRBV5-1	-	TRBJ1-2	14	-	TGCGCCAGCAGCGCCGGGGGTTACAACTATGGCTACACCTTC	CASSAGGYNYGYTF
TRBV18	-	TRBJ1-1	14	TRBD1	TGTGCCAGCTCACCACGCACAGGGGGCACTGAAGCTTTCTTT	CASSPRTGGTEAFF
TRBV18	-	TRBJ2-3	16	-	TGTGCCAGCTCACCGAATGCCCCCCTTCGCACAGATACGCAGTATTTT	CASSPNAPLRTDTQYF
TRBV21-1	-	TRBJ2-7	13	-	TGTGCCAGCAGCGAAGACAGGGGCGACGAGCAGTACTTC	CASSEDRGDEQYF
TRBV7-9	-	TRBJ1-2	16	-	TGTGCCAGCAGCTTGCATGACAGCCTTATGCCCTATGGCTACACCTTC	CASSLHDSLMPYGYTF
TRBV4-3	few	TRBJ1-2	16	TRBD1	TGCGCCAGCAGCCAAGGGCCGGGACAGGGCCTCTATGGCTACACCTTC	CASSQGPGQGLYGYTF
TRBV19	few	TRBJ2-3	12	-	TGTGCCAGTAGTAAGGTCACAGATACGCAGTATTTT	CASSKVTDTQYF
TRBV19	-	TRBJ2-3	14	-	TGTGCCAGTAGTGTCCCCACCAGCACAGATACGCAGTATTTT	CASSVPTSTDTQYF
TRBV11-3	-	TRBJ2-1	15	-	TGTGCCAGCAGCTCTCCCCGGCGATACTACAATGAGCAGTTCTTC	CASSSPRRYYNEQFF
TRBV5-1	-	TRBJ2-3	15	-	TGCGCCAGCAGCTTGGCCATTAGAAGCACAGATACGCAGTATTTT	CASSLAIRSTDTQYF
TRBV6-5	-	TRBJ1-1	14	TRBD1	TGTGCCAGCAGCGTGACAGGGAGGAACACTGAAGCTTTCTTT	CASSVTGRNTEAFF
TRBV28	few	TRBJ2-1	11	-	TGTGCCAGCAGCCAGGGCAATGAGCAGTTCTTC	CASSQGNEQFF
TRBV2	-	TRBJ2-3	15	TRBD2	TGTGCCAGCAGTTCGGGTAGCGGGGGGGCAGATACGCAGTATTTT	CASSSGSGGADTQYF
TRBV7-6	-	TRBJ2-7	13	-	TGTGCCAGCAGCTTAGCGAGGTACTACGAGCAGTACTTC	CASSLARYYEQYF
TRBV10-3	once	TRBJ2-3	19	-	TGTGCCATCAGTGCGTCGGAGTCCTTTTACGGCGGTAGCACAGATACGCAGTATTTT	CAISASESFYGGSTDTQYF